This passage covers 5 T cell receptor beta chains from one sample sequenced in a study of T cells in Graves' hyperthyroidism and ophthalmopathy. Amplification of TCR beta CDR3 regions used RNA as the template. Using the HTBI primer set, a first-round RT-PCR was run on the TCR CDR3. MiXCR, applied by TCRdb to the multiplex PCR reads, yields one record per CDR3 protein. The sample lists a few hundred thousand distinct CDR3 sequences; roughly 14% were seen once. Sample: blood. Every receptor here comes from a woman between 18 and 29 years old with Graves' hyperthyroidism.

This chain connects TRBV6-2 or TRBV6-3 to TRBJ1-5; 9 nucleotides match TRBD1. J lost 2 bases, V lost 4 bases, and 9 bases had no gene match. The CDR3 spans 17 residues. Germline V lookup: CDR1 MNHEY, CDR2 SVGEGT. The CDR3 spells CASSSNYRTGGNQPQHF. The CDR3 DNA is TGTGCCAGCAGTTCTAACTACCGGACAGGGGGCAATCAGCCCCAGCATTTT.

This clonotype was detected many times. The CDR3 here is CASSPPSQGADTEAFF. In DNA form, the CDR3 reads TGTGCCAGCTCACCACCTTCACAAGGAGCAGACACTGAAGCTTTCTTT. The chain uses TRBV18 and TRBJ1-1, with no clear D. CDR1 and CDR2 from the germline V gene are KGHSH and LQKENI. This CDR3 contains 16 residues. V lost 0 bases and J lost 3, with 14 bases in between.

In its sample, this clonotype was seen a few times. The chain uses TRBV7-8 and TRBJ2-1; a possible D gene is TRBD2 (5 bases). V dropped 7 bases and J dropped 7 bases, with 8 bases sitting between them. There are 11 residues in the CDR3. CDR1 is SGHVS, CDR2 FQNEAQ, per germline. Written as DNA, the CDR3 is TGTGCCAGCACCCCGGGAAATGAGCAGTTCTTC. Translation: CASTPGNEQFF.

The sample holds many counts of this clonotype. The chain employs TRBV20-1 and TRBJ2-3, with 7 bases fitting TRBD2. Germline V lookup: CDR1 DFQATT, CDR2 SNEGSKA (reference sequence). CDR3 length: 17 residues. V lost 3 bases and J lost 8; bases outside the gene matches: 20. The CDR3 nucleotides read TGCAGTGCTAGGCCCATCGGTGGAGGGACGGGGGGTACTACGCAGTATTTT. Translation: CSARPIGGGTGGTTQYF.

The table lists this clonotype with a few counts. The CDR3 DNA reads as TGCAGTGCCCCCCGTCCGACAGGCGGCCTCCCCAAAAACATTCAGTACTTC. It is translated as CSAPRPTGGLPKNIQYF. J is TRBJ2-4 and V is TRBV20-1, with D tentatively TRBD1 (6 bases). CDR3 size: 17 residues. Trimming stripped 6 bases from V and 2 bases from J, with 23 bases between. Germline CDR1 DFQATT, CDR2 SNEGSKA (reference sequence).